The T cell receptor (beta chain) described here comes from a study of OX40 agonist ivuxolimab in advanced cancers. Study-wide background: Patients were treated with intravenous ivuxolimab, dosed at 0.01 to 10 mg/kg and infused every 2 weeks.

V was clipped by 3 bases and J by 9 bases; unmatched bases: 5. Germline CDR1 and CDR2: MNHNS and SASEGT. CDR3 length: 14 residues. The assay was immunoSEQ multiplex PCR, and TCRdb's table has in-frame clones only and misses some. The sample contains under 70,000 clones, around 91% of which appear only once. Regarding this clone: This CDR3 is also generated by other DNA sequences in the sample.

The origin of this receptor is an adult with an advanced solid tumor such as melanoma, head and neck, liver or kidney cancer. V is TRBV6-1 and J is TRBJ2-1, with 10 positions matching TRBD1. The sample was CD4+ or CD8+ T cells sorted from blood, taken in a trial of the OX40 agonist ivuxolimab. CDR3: CASSEDRGWAEQFF. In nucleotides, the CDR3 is TGTGCCAGCAGTGAGGACAGGGGGTGGGCTGAGCAGTTCTTC.